A single sample gave rise to the 21 T cell receptor beta chains below, sequenced in a study of PD-1 blockade in classical Hodgkin lymphoma. Assay used: immunoSEQ multiplex PCR; TCRdb lists only in-frame clones, some missing. The sample records about 28,000 clones, just under 80% being singletons. The time point: cycle 4 day 1 (C4D1), after 5 to 7 weeks of nivolumab. Relapses following autologous stem cell transplantation were seen in all patients, with brentuximab vedotin exposure varying. Material: peripheral blood mononuclear cells (PBMCs), obtained before the fourth cycle of nivolumab. The receptors derive from a human donor with classical Hodgkin lymphoma.

The chain links TRBV6-6 to TRBJ2-7, with 15 nucleotides matching TRBD2. Germline V gene lookup returns CDR1 MNHNY and CDR2 SVGAGI (reference sequence). The V and J ends lost 5 bases and 4 bases, in that order; junction bases with no gene match: 6. This CDR3 contains 16 residues. In DNA, the CDR3 is TGTGCCAGCAGTCCGGGGACTAGCGGGAGGATGTACGAGCAGTACTTC. Translated: CASSPGTSGRMYEQYF.

The V gene is TRBV19, the J gene TRBJ2-3, with unresolved D. Germline V lookup: CDR1 LNHDA, CDR2 SQIVND (reference sequence). This CDR3 is 13 amino acids long. V lost 3 bases and J lost 2, with 6 bases in between. Here the CDR3 reads CASSIYLTDTQYF. CDR3 in DNA: TGTGCCAGTAGTATCTACCTCACAGATACGCAGTATTTT.

This chain uses TRBV19 with TRBJ1-2; 7 bases fit TRBD1. The length of the CDR3 is 15 residues. The germline V gene has CDR1 LNHDA and CDR2 SQIVND (reference sequence). V shed 6 bases and J 7 bases; nucleotides not matched to a gene: 14. The CDR3, as DNA: TGTGCCAGTAGCCCCCTGGACAGGAGCTTAAGTGGCTACACCTTC. Its protein product is CASSPLDRSLSGYTF.

The CDR3 spells CATSRGYQETQYF. CDR3 DNA: TGTGCCACCAGCAGAGGGTACCAAGAGACCCAGTACTTC. The chain joins TRBV15 to TRBJ2-5; D is undetermined. CDR3 size: 13 residues. V lost 1 base and J 0 bases, leaving 3 bases between the germline ends. Looked up from germline, CDR1 is LNHNV and CDR2 is YYDKDF (reference sequence).

This clone was observed a few times. V usage is TRBV29-1 and J usage is TRBJ1-1, with D unclear. The CDR3 is 12 residues long. The germline V gene has CDR1 SQVTM and CDR2 ANQGSEA. V lost 7 bases and J lost 1, with 10 bases in between. CDR3 in DNA: TGCAGCGGCTTTTGGAGGAACACTGAAGCTTTCTTT. This codes for CSGFWRNTEAFF.

This clone occurred a few times. The chain recombines TRBV5-5 with TRBJ1-4, with 9 bases lining up with TRBD1. CDR1 is SGHKS, CDR2 YYEKEE, per germline (reference sequence). The J segment lost 7 bases and the V segment lost 0 bases, leaving 7 bases of the junction unmatched. The CDR3 sequence is 16 residues long. The CDR3 region has the DNA TGTGCCAGCAGCTTGGGTATAGGGACAGGGACTGAAAAACTGTTTTTT. It codes for CASSLGIGTGTEKLFF.

This sequence joins TRBV28 and TRBJ1-5; 9 bases are a match to TRBD1. CDR3 size: 14 residues. The V gene end was trimmed by 4 bases and the J gene end by 4 bases; junction bases not matched to a gene: 2. Germline V CDR1 and CDR2: MDHEN, SYDVKM. Here the CDR3 reads CASSSTGGNQPQHF. CDR3 bases: TGTGCCAGCAGTTCGACAGGGGGTAATCAGCCCCAGCATTTT. The variable domain in full, completed from reference TRBV28 and TRBJ1-5, reads DVKVTQSSRYLVKRTGEKVFLECVQDMDHENMFWYRQDPGLGLRLIYFSYDVKMKEKGDIPEGYSVSREKKERFSLILESASTNQTSMYLCASSSTGGNQPQHFGDGTRLSIL.

This chain uses TRBV19 with TRBJ2-7; D unresolved. The length of the CDR3 is 12 residues. V was clipped by 5 bases and J by 2 bases, with 7 bases between them. CDR1 is LNHDA, CDR2 SQIVND, per germline (reference sequence). DNA for the CDR3: TGTGCCAGTAGTTCCTCGACCTACGAGCAGTACTTC. It yields the protein CASSSSTYEQYF.

The chain uses TRBV19 and TRBJ1-5; 7 bases agree with TRBD1. Germline-derived CDR1 and CDR2 are LNHDA and SQIVND (reference sequence). After removal of 1 base from V and 5 bases from J, the junction contained 2 bases not matched to a gene. The CDR3 runs 14 residues. In nucleotides, the CDR3 is TGTGCCAGTAGTATAGTAACAGGGGATCAGCCCCAGCATTTT. Translating it yields CASSIVTGDQPQHF.

The CDR3 bases are TGTGCCAGCAGATGGGACAGGGGAGGCTACACCTTC. Protein sequence: CASRWDRGGYTF. The V and J genes are TRBV6-6 and TRBJ1-2; 10 bases agree with TRBD1. The CDR3 has 12 amino acids. Trimming at V came to 6 bases and at J to 8 bases, leaving 3 bases not matched to a gene. Germline CDR1 and CDR2: MNHNY and SVGAGI (reference sequence).

This chain links TRBV2 with TRBJ1-2; the D gene is possibly TRBD1 (5 bases). V was cut by 2 bases and J by 5 bases, with 9 bases left in between. The CDR3 runs to 13 residues. Germline values: CDR1 SNHLY, CDR2 FYNNEI. The CDR3 reads CASSERAGYGYTF. CDR3 coding DNA: TGTGCCAGCAGTGAAAGGGCAGGGTATGGCTACACCTTC.

The chain joins TRBV30 to TRBJ1-4; 7 bases match TRBD1. Looked up from germline, CDR1 is GTSNPN and CDR2 is SVGIG (reference sequence). The CDR3 spans 14 residues. CDR3 region: CAANRGPREEKLFF. The DNA for the CDR3 is TGTGCTGCAAACAGGGGACCAAGGGAAGAAAAACTGTTTTTT.

CDR3 amino acids: CASSNSQSRKTYGYTF. CDR3 in DNA: TGTGCCAGCAGCAACAGCCAATCTCGAAAGACCTATGGCTACACCTTC. The rearrangement links TRBV7-6 to TRBJ1-2; D not resolved. The V end was cut by 5 bases, the J end by 4 bases, with 20 bases between. The CDR3 runs to 16 residues. Germline assignment: CDR1 SGHVS and CDR2 FNYEAQ.

This chain connects TRBV18 to TRBJ2-1, with D unresolved. Trimming took 3 bases from V and 10 from J, leaving 13 bases between them. Germline V lookup: CDR1 KGHSH, CDR2 LQKENI. This CDR3 region has 13 residues. CDR3 coding DNA: TGTGCCAGCTCACCCAAATCTAGTACAGAGCAGTTCTTC. This translates into CASSPKSSTEQFF.

The chain is built from TRBV6-6 and TRBJ2-2, with a weak D call TRBD1 (5 bases). Trimming left V 4 bases short and J 4 bases short, with 16 bases between. The germline V gene encodes CDR1 MNHNY and CDR2 SVGAGI (reference sequence). This CDR3 comprises 16 residues. The CDR3 loop is CASSSPVRTPTGELFF. The CDR3 DNA sequence: TGTGCCAGCAGTTCCCCAGTCCGGACACCCACCGGGGAGCTGTTTTTT.

The chain has TRBV7-2 and TRBJ2-5, with 12 bases matching TRBD2. Looked up from germline, CDR1 is SGHTA and CDR2 is FQGNSA. This CDR3 contains 16 residues. V was pared by 6 bases and J by 5 bases, with 10 bases of the junction left unmatched. CDR3 region: CASSPRRTSGIETQYF. CDR3 in DNA: TGTGCCAGCAGTCCAAGGAGGACTAGCGGGATTGAGACCCAGTACTTC.

The V and J genes are TRBV21-1 and TRBJ1-5. TRBV21-1 is reported as a pseudogene. CDR3 length equals 21 residues. This chain's CDR3 is CASSKILSSDSSTGGNQPQHF. In nucleotides, the CDR3 is TGTGCCAGCAGCAAAATCCTCTCTTCGGACAGTTCAACGGGGGGAAATCAGCCCCAGCATTTT.

V usage is TRBV5-6 and J usage is TRBJ1-1; D is undetermined. Trimming cost V 6 bases and J 7 bases, with 22 bases left between them. Germline assignment: CDR1 SGHDT and CDR2 YYEEEE. This CDR3 is 15 amino acids long. CDR3 sequence: CASNPRGRLNFEAFF. CDR3 bases: TGTGCCAGCAACCCGAGAGGGCGCTTAAACTTTGAAGCTTTCTTT.

V is TRBV4-1 and J is TRBJ2-1, with 10 bases identical to TRBD2. V lost 1 base to trimming and J lost 6 bases; unmatched junction nucleotides: 9. Germline V gene sequence: CDR1 MGHRA, CDR2 YSYEKL. This CDR3 is 17 amino acids long. The CDR3: CASSQGLAGVFGNEQFF. The CDR3 DNA sequence: TGCGCCAGCAGCCAAGGCCTAGCGGGAGTCTTCGGCAATGAGCAGTTCTTC.

This chain joins TRBV9 and TRBJ2-5; no definite D call. The CDR3 extends over 13 amino acids. V was cut by 4 bases and J by 5 bases, with 12 bases left in between. Germline-derived CDR1 and CDR2 are SGDLS and YYNGEE. CDR3 region: CASSYRNQETQYF. CDR3 DNA: TGTGCCAGCAGCTATAGGAATCAGGAGACCCAGTACTTC.

The genes are TRBV7-3 and TRBJ2-2; 12 nucleotides align to TRBD2. CDR3 length equals 19 residues. V lost 3 bases to trimming and J lost 4 bases; unmatched junction nucleotides: 12. Germline CDR1 reads SGHTA; CDR2 reads FQGTGA. Here the CDR3 DNA reads TGTGCCAGCAGCTTGCCTCAATCCCTAGCGGGAGGGATCACCGGGGAGCTGTTTTTT. Translation: CASSLPQSLAGGITGELFF.